Included here is one T cell receptor beta chain sequence, with context. No antigen is known for it. The source of the sample is a study of Graves' ophthalmopathy and Graves' hyperthyroidism. Study observations and caveats: The authors also found most expanded thyroid clonotypes above 0.001 frequency in blood. The model's ophthalmopathy progression predictions had around 64% sensitivity and about 72% specificity.

The CDR3 contains 11 residues. Deletions cut 4 bases from V and 9 bases from J, with 7 bases between. Germline CDR1 reads SNHLY; CDR2 reads FYNNEI. For repertoire sequencing, the TCR beta CDR3 regions were amplified from RNA transcripts. The workflow started with a first-round RT-PCR run with HTBI primers and then moved on to a second-round multiplex PCR. TCRdb reanalysed the multiplex PCR reads using MiXCR and keeps one entry per CDR3 protein. The sample holds around 1,200,000 distinct CDR3 sequences, 35% to 40% seen once. The chain has TRBV2 and TRBJ1-5; no definite D call. This TCR derives from an adult man with Graves' hyperthyroidism. The source material was peripheral blood or thyroid tissue (not recorded which). The CDR3 region is CASSVPGPQHF. CDR3 coding DNA: TGTGCCAGCAGTGTCCCGGGGCCCCAGCATTTT.